The TCR beta chain described here comes from a study of CD8 T cells in ankylosing spondylitis. This clonotype was detected ten times or more. Using its own MiXCR run on the 5' RACE reads, TCRdb lists one record per CDR3 protein. The sample includes about 220,000 distinct CDR3 sequences, roughly 24% of them seen just once. Germline V lookup: CDR1 KGHSH, CDR2 LQKENI. CDR3 length equals 12 residues. V dropped 4 bases and J dropped 8; count of bases not matched to a gene: 3. This sequence joins TRBV18 and TRBJ1-1; 8 bases line up with TRBD1. The specimen was blood, either unsorted or a sorted T cell fraction (not recorded which). The TCR sequence derives from a male donor with ankylosing spondylitis or in good health (not recorded which). This CDR3 is CASSLDRGEAFF. The DNA for the CDR3 is TGTGCCAGCTCACTAGACAGGGGCGAAGCTTTCTTT.